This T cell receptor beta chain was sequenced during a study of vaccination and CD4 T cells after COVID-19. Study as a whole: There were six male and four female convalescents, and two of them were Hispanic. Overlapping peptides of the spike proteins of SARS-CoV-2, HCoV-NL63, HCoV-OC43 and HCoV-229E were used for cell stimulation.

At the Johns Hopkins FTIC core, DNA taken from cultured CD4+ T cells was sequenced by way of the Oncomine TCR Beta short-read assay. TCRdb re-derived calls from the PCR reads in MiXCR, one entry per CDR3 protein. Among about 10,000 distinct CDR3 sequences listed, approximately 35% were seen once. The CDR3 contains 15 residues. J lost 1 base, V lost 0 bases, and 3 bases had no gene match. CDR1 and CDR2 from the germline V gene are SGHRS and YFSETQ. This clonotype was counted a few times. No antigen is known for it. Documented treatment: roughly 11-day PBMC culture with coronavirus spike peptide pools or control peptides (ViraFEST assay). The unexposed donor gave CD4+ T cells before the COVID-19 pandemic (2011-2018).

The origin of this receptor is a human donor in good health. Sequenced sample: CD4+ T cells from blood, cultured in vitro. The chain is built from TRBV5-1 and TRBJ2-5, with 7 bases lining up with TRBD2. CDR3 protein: CASSLVSGAQETQYF. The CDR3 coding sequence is TGCGCCAGCAGCTTGGTGAGCGGGGCCCAAGAGACCCAGTACTTC.